The 20 T cell receptor beta chains presented below share a single source sample, sequenced in a study of T cells in Graves' hyperthyroidism and ophthalmopathy. RNA transcripts gave rise to amplified TCR beta CDR3 regions. The TCR CDR3 was amplified in a first-round RT-PCR using the HTBI primer set. TCRdb independently ran MiXCR on the multiplex PCR reads; one entry per CDR3 protein. The sample consists of 140,000 or so distinct CDR3 sequences, roughly a fifth of them appearing once. Sequencing was carried out using blood. These TCRs come from a woman in her fifties or sixties with Graves' hyperthyroidism that later progressed to Graves' ophthalmopathy.

This clonotype was picked up many times. V and J are TRBV7-9 and TRBJ2-7, with 12 positions matching TRBD1. This CDR3 is 15 amino acids long. The germline gives CDR1 SEHNR, CDR2 FQNEAQ (reference sequence). The J segment lost 6 bases and the V segment lost 6 bases, leaving 9 bases of the junction unmatched. CDR3 amino acids: CASSYPGQGAAEQYF. The CDR3 DNA reads as TGTGCCAGCAGTTACCCGGGACAGGGGGCGGCCGAGCAGTACTTC.

The chain employs TRBV19 and TRBJ1-5; D is possibly TRBD1 (6 bases). The CDR3 is 16 amino acids. Germline values: CDR1 LNHDA, CDR2 SQIVND (reference sequence). Between the trimmed V and J ends, which lost 1 base and 0 bases, there was a span of 10 bases. This chain's CDR3 is CASSIVGGTSNQPQHF. CDR3 sequence (DNA): TGTGCCAGTAGTATAGTAGGGGGGACTAGCAATCAGCCCCAGCATTTT.

Ten or more counts support this clonotype. V is TRBV20-1 and J is TRBJ1-6; 9 bases match TRBD1. The CDR3 is 13 amino acids. Germline V gene lookup returns CDR1 DFQATT and CDR2 SNEGSKA (reference sequence). With 5 bases clipped from V and 7 bases from J, the junction kept 3 bases outside the gene matches. CDR3 bases: TGCAGTGCTCCCGGACAGGGGAATTCACCCCTCCACTTT. Translating it yields CSAPGQGNSPLHF.

A word on this clonotype: The germline gene is not matched at one end of the junction; a read error may be the cause. The gene calls are TRBV6-5 and TRBJ2-1; a possible D gene is TRBD2 (6 bases). Germline CDR1 reads MNHEY; CDR2 reads SVGAGI. The CDR3 covers 17 residues. The CDR3 bases are TGTGCCGGCAGTTACTCAAAGGAGGGAGTATCCTACAATGAGCAGTTCTTC. Its protein is CAGSYSKEGVSYNEQFF.

The chain joins TRBV27 to TRBJ2-2; D remains ambiguous. V shed 2 bases and J shed 4 bases, with 11 bases lying between them. There are 15 residues in the CDR3. CDR1 is MNHEY, CDR2 SMNVEV, per germline (reference sequence). The CDR3 DNA reads as TGTGCCAGCAGTTTAAGCCAGGTTGGCACCGGGGAGCTGTTTTTT. This encodes CASSLSQVGTGELFF.

This clonotype was picked up many times. This chain links TRBV28 with TRBJ2-3; TRBD1 might be the D (6 bases). Trimming cost V 6 bases and J 3 bases, with 16 bases left between them. There are 15 residues in the CDR3. CDR1 is MDHEN, CDR2 SYDVKM, per germline. CDR3 region: CASSLLGARTDTQYF. Written as DNA, the CDR3 is TGTGCCAGCAGCCTCCTGGGGGCGCGTACAGATACGCAGTATTTT.

This clonotype appeared many times. The CDR3 protein is CASSPKEREVSEQYF. In DNA, the CDR3 is TGTGCCAGCTCACCAAAAGAGCGGGAGGTTTCAGAGCAGTACTTC. V is TRBV18 and J is TRBJ2-7, with 9 positions matching TRBD2. Germline V gives CDR1 KGHSH, CDR2 LQKENI. The V and J ends lost 2 bases and 7 bases, in that order; junction bases with no gene match: 9. The CDR3 totals 15 residues.

This clonotype was observed a handful of times. This may come from a read error, since a much larger clone is one base off. No conserved phenylalanine or tryptophan is present at the end of the CDR3, so a read error is the likely explanation. The chain links TRBV2 to TRBJ2-7; 7 bases fit TRBD2. Germline CDR1 SNHLY, CDR2 FYNNEI. After removal of 8 bases from V and 1 base from J, the junction contained 8 bases not matched to a gene. CDR3 length: 14 residues. CDR3 nucleotides: TGTGCCAGCCGGACCGGGACTAATTCCTACGAGCAGTACCTC. Protein product: CASRTGTNSYEQYL.

This clonotype appeared a few times. The chain has TRBV2 and TRBJ1-6; tentatively, D is TRBD1 (5 bases). V shed 6 bases and J shed 2 bases, with 11 bases lying between them. CDR3 length: 15 amino acids. The germline V gene encodes CDR1 SNHLY and CDR2 FYNNEI. This CDR3 reads CASRTEGTYNSPLHF. The CDR3 coding sequence is TGTGCCAGCAGGACGGAGGGGACCTATAATTCACCCCTCCACTTT.

This clonotype came up many times. V and J are TRBV20-1 and TRBJ2-5, with 9 bases fitting TRBD1. Looked up from germline, CDR1 is DFQATT and CDR2 is SNEGSKA (reference sequence). This CDR3 has 14 amino acids. V gave up 5 bases and J gave up 1 base; unmatched junction bases: 5. The chain's CDR3 is CSALTGQGQETQYF. The CDR3 nucleotides read TGCAGTGCTCTTACGGGACAGGGCCAAGAGACCCAGTACTTC.

Ten or more counts support this clonotype. One junction end does not reproduce the germline sequence, and a read error may be involved. The chain uses TRBV3-1 and TRBJ2-3; 7 positions agree with TRBD2. The CDR3 consists of 14 residues. Germline CDR1 is LGHDT and CDR2 is YNNKEL (reference sequence). CDR3 amino acids: CASRQAGPTDTQYF. As DNA, the CDR3 is TGTGCCAGCAGACAAGCGGGACCGACAGATACGCAGTATTTT.

At least ten counts were recorded for this clonotype. V and J are TRBV30 and TRBJ1-5; unclear D gene. The germline V and J ends were trimmed by 0 bases and 2 bases, with 11 bases remaining between them. Germline CDR1 GTSNPN, CDR2 SVGIG (reference sequence). The CDR3 runs to 15 residues. In DNA, the CDR3 is TGTGCCTGGAGTGTTGGGCCCGAGCGCAATCAGCCCCAGCATTTT. Translated, it gives CAWSVGPERNQPQHF.

The chain uses TRBV9 and TRBJ1-1, with no clear D. Germline lookup yields CDR1 SGDLS and CDR2 YYNGEE. The CDR3 has 14 amino acids. Trimming took off 0 bases at V and 4 bases at J, with 10 bases between the two ends. CDR3 residues: CASSVAIGSTEAFF. For the CDR3, the DNA is TGTGCCAGCAGCGTAGCTATTGGGAGCACTGAAGCTTTCTTT.

This clonotype turned up a few times. This chain links TRBV6-6 with TRBJ2-2; D is perhaps TRBD1 or TRBD2 (5 bases each). The CDR3 length is 14 residues. V lost 1 base and J lost 4, with 7 bases in between. CDR1 is MNHNY, CDR2 SVGAGI, per germline (reference sequence). The CDR3 nucleotides are TGTGCCAGCAGTTACTTTGGGGGCACCGGGGAGCTGTTTTTT. Its translation is CASSYFGGTGELFF.

This clonotype occurred many times. The J gene is TRBJ2-1, the V gene TRBV12-3 or TRBV12-4; TRBD2 aligns across 10 bases. V trimming: 5 bases; J trimming: 9 bases; junction bases outside the gene matches: 10. The CDR3 has 15 residues. CDR3 sequence (DNA): TGTGCCAGCAGTCCCCCTAGCGGGAGCTTCACTGAGCAGTTCTTC. It specifies CASSPPSGSFTEQFF.

This clonotype was counted only a few times. The rearrangement uses TRBV19 and TRBJ1-2; the D is unclear. With 6 bases removed from V and 4 bases from J, the gap between germline ends came to 9 bases. The CDR3 has 12 residues. Germline CDR1 is LNHDA and CDR2 is SQIVND (reference sequence). CDR3: CASRSGPYGYTF. The CDR3 DNA is TGTGCCAGTAGATCCGGACCCTATGGCTACACCTTC. The full variable domain, with the rest looked up from reference TRBV19 and TRBJ1-2, is DGGITQSPKYLFRKEGQNVTLSCEQNLNHDAMYWYRQDPGQGLRLIYYSQIVNDFQKGDIAEGYSVSREKKESFPLTVTSAQKNPTAFYLCASRSGPYGYTFGSGTRLTVV.

Many counts were recorded for this clonotype. The J gene is TRBJ2-7, the V gene TRBV30, with TRBD1 identical over 7 bases. Germline CDR1 and CDR2: GTSNPN and SVGIG (reference sequence). CDR3 length: 16 residues. Trimming at V came to 0 bases and at J to 2 bases, leaving 10 bases not matched to a gene. As DNA, the CDR3 is TGTGCCTGGAGTGTACTAAGGGGGCGGCGGGCCTACGAGCAGTACTTC. Protein sequence: CAWSVLRGRRAYEQYF.

A few counts support this clonotype. J is TRBJ1-1 and V is TRBV19; 9 bases align to TRBD1. The V gene end was trimmed by 5 bases and the J gene end by 3 bases; junction bases not matched to a gene: 1. The germline V gene encodes CDR1 LNHDA and CDR2 SQIVND (reference sequence). The length of the CDR3 is 13 residues. The CDR3 sequence: CASSRTGDTEAFF. The CDR3 nucleotides read TGTGCCAGTAGTCGGACAGGGGACACTGAAGCTTTCTTT.

This chain joins TRBV2 and TRBJ2-4, with 8 bases lining up with TRBD1. CDR1 is SNHLY, CDR2 FYNNEI, per germline. The CDR3 is made up of 11 amino acids. The V and J ends lost 10 bases and 7 bases, in that order; junction bases with no gene match: 3. The CDR3 nucleotides read TGTGCCACCTACAGGGGGAACATTCAGTACTTC. Amino acids: CATYRGNIQYF.

In this sample, this clonotype turned up many times. This chain joins TRBV30 and TRBJ1-2; D is uncertain. Trimming shortened V by 4 bases and J by 6 bases, and 12 bases separated the two germline ends. This CDR3 has 12 amino acids. In germline, CDR1 is GTSNPN, CDR2 SVGIG (reference sequence). The CDR3 nucleotides are TGTGCCTGGACGGCCTCGGCCAATGGCTACACCTTC. Amino acids: CAWTASANGYTF.